The following is a TCR beta chain sequence with its context. Its antigen is currently unknown. Normal lung was sampled as far from the tumour as possible, at least 3 cm. TCRdb's table, derived via immunoSEQ multiplex PCR, lists solely in-frame clones and lacks some. The top ten clones hold about 30% of a sample with 2,000 to 2,500 clones, about 72% of them seen once. This sample stems from a study of immune cell composition in non-small cell lung cancer. Study findings and constraints: It was not proven that tumour-reactive clones equal dominant tumour-associated clones.

Germline V gene sequence: CDR1 MNHEY, CDR2 SVGAGI. This CDR3 has 12 amino acids. The ends were cut back, 0 bases at V and 7 bases at J, with 6 bases in the middle. The sequence was obtained from a human donor with non-small cell lung cancer. The chain recombines TRBV6-5 with TRBJ1-2, with D possibly matching TRBD1 (6 bases). Material: non-adjacent lung tissue. The CDR3 nucleotides read TGTGCCAGCAGTTACTCGGGGGCTGGCTACACCTTC. The encoded protein is CASSYSGAGYTF.